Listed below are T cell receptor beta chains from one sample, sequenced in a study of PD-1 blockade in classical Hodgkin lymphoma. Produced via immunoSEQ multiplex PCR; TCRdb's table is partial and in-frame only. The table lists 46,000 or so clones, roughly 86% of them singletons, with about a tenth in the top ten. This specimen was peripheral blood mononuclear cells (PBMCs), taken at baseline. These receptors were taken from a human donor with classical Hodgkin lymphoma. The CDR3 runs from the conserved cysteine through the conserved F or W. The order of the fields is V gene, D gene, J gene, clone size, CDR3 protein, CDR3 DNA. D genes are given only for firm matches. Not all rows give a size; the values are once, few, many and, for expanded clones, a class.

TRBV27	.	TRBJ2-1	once	CASSLREAHNEQFF	TGTGCCAGCAGTTTGAGGGAGGCCCACAATGAGCAGTTCTTC
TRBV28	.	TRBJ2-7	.	CASSPWRPSYEQYF	TGTGCCAGCAGTCCCTGGAGGCCCTCCTACGAGCAGTACTTC
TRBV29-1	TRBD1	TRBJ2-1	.	CSVPGQGATSYNEQFF	TGCAGCGTACCCGGACAGGGGGCTACGTCCTACAATGAGCAGTTCTTC
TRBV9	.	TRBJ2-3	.	CASSAGSLDTQYF	TGTGCCAGCAGCGCCGGGAGTCTAGATACGCAGTATTTT
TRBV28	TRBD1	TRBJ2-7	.	CASTGQGYEQYF	TGTGCCAGCACGGGACAGGGCTACGAGCAGTACTTC
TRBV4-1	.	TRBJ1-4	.	CASSLSTGYLEKLFF	TGCGCCAGCAGCCTGTCCACAGGGTATCTTGAAAAACTGTTTTTT
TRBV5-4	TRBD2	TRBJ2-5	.	CASSPAWLAGARGETQYF	TGTGCCAGCAGCCCCGCGTGGCTAGCGGGAGCGAGAGGAGAGACCCAGTACTTC
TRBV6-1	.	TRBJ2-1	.	CASSEQGSAGNEQFF	TGTGCCAGCAGTGAGCAAGGGTCCGCAGGCAATGAGCAGTTCTTC
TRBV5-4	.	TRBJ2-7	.	CASSLGASRDSEQYF	TGTGCCAGCAGCTTGGGGGCGTCGCGGGACTCCGAGCAGTACTTC
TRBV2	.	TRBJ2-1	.	CASSGQGLEQFF	TGTGCCAGCAGTGGTCAGGGTTTAGAGCAGTTCTTC
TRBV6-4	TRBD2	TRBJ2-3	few	CASSDEAGATDTQYF	TGTGCCAGCAGTGACGAGGCGGGAGCCACAGATACGCAGTATTTT
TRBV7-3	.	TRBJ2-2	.	CASSSPKGEGTGELFF	TGTGCCAGCAGCTCCCCCAAGGGAGAAGGAACCGGGGAGCTGTTTTTT
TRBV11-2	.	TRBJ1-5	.	CASSLDSLGNQPQHF	TGTGCCAGCAGCTTAGACAGTTTAGGAAATCAGCCCCAGCATTTT
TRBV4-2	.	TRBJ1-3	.	CASSQGRGSGNTIYF	TGTGCCAGCAGCCAGGGCAGGGGCTCCGGAAACACCATATATTTT
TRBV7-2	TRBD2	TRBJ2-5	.	CASSLGPTGGQETQYF	TGTGCCAGCAGCTTAGGCCCCACGGGGGGGCAAGAGACCCAGTACTTC
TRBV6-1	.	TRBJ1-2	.	CASSEGSQVDGYTF	TGTGCCAGCAGTGAAGGGAGTCAGGTCGATGGCTACACCTTC
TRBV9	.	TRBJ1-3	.	CASSVGNTNSGNTIYF	TGTGCCAGCAGCGTAGGGAACACAAACTCTGGAAACACCATATATTTT
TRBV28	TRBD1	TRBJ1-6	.	CASSLRGQYNSPLHF	TGTGCCAGCAGTTTAAGGGGACAGTATAATTCACCCCTCCACTTT
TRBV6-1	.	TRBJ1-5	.	CASSEDRFRGGHQPQHF	TGTGCCAGCAGTGAAGATAGATTCCGAGGGGGGCATCAGCCCCAGCATTTT
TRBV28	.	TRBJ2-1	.	CASRETYNEQFF	TGTGCCAGCAGGGAGACGTACAATGAGCAGTTCTTC
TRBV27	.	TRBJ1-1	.	CASSFLSPILPNTEAFF	TGTGCCAGCAGTTTCCTAAGCCCGATCCTACCGAACACTGAAGCTTTCTTT
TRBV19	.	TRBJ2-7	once	CASSMGVAYEQYF	TGTGCCAGTAGTATGGGGGTGGCCTACGAGCAGTACTTC
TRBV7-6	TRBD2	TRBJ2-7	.	CASSLAPSGGLFQQYF	TGTGCCAGCAGCTTAGCCCCCAGCGGGGGCCTTTTCCAGCAGTACTTC
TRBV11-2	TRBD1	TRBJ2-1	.	CASKPDRGPYNEQFF	TGTGCCAGTAAACCGGACAGGGGGCCCTACAATGAGCAGTTCTTC
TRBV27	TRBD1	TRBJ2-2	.	CASSSGQGLGPRELFF	TGTGCCAGCAGTTCCGGACAGGGGTTGGGTCCGCGGGAGCTGTTTTTT
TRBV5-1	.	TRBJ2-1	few	CASSLVTNRNEQFF	TGCGCCAGCAGCTTGGTGACTAACCGGAATGAGCAGTTCTTC
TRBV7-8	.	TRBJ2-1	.	CASSERPRTVRLDEQFF	TGTGCCAGCAGCGAACGGCCGAGGACAGTTAGACTCGATGAGCAGTTCTTC
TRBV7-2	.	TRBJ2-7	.	CASSLPRDTYHYYEQYF	TGTGCCAGCAGCCTGCCCCGGGACACCTACCACTATTACGAGCAGTACTTC
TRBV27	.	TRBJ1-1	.	CASSLSEGFTEAFF	TGTGCCAGCAGTTTATCGGAGGGCTTCACTGAAGCTTTCTTT
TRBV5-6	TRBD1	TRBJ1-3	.	CASSPTRDRARNTIYF	TGTGCCAGCAGCCCAACCAGGGACAGGGCCAGGAACACCATATATTTT
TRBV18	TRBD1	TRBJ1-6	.	CASSPLPHSDRGGYNSPLHF	TGTGCCAGCTCACCCCTTCCACACTCGGACAGGGGTGGATATAATTCACCCCTCCACTTT
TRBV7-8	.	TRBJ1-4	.	CASGRGELIMTNEKLFF	TGTGCCAGCGGCAGGGGCGAACTTATAATGACTAATGAAAAACTGTTTTTT
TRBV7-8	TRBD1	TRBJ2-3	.	CASYTPGQGADTQYF	TGTGCCAGTTATACACCGGGACAGGGAGCAGATACGCAGTATTTT
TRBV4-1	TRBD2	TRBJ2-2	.	CASSLRGAGVGTGELFF	TGCGCCAGCAGCCTGAGGGGCGCGGGGGTGGGTACCGGGGAGCTGTTTTTT
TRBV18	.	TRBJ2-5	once	CASSPGLGETQYF	TGTGCCAGCTCACCAGGGTTGGGAGAGACCCAGTACTTC
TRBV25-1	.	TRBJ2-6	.	CASSGNSAGANVLTF	TGTGCCAGCAGTGGGAACTCCGCAGGGGCCAACGTCCTGACTTTC
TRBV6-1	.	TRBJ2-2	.	CASSEAADVGGGELFF	TGTGCCAGCAGTGAAGCCGCAGACGTGGGAGGCGGGGAGCTGTTTTTT
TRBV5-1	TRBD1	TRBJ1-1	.	CASSHRGRGFNTEAFF	TGCGCCAGCAGCCACAGGGGGCGGGGGTTTAACACTGAAGCTTTCTTT
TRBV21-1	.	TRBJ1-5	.	CASSIGSSYLLCNQPQHF	TGTGCCAGCAGCATTGGCTCTTCTTATCTCCTTTGCAATCAGCCCCAGCATTTT
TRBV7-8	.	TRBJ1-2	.	CASSSARGSNYGYTF	TGTGCCAGCAGCTCAGCCAGGGGTTCTAACTATGGCTACACCTTC
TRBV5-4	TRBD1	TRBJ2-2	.	CASSNRAGTGVFWGTGELFF	TGTGCCAGCAGCAATCGCGCCGGGACAGGGGTATTCTGGGGGACCGGGGAGCTGTTTTTT
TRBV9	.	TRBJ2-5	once	CASSPGGGGLETQYF	TGTGCCAGCAGCCCCGGCGGAGGGGGCTTAGAGACCCAGTACTTC
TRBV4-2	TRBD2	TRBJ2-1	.	CASSQDGGLAGGSYNEQFF	TGTGCCAGCAGCCAAGACGGAGGTCTAGCGGGGGGGTCCTACAATGAGCAGTTCTTC
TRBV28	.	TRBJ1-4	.	CVASTNEKLFF	TGTGTGGCGTCGACTAATGAAAAACTGTTTTTT
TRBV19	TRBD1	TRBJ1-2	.	CASSLGTGYGYTF	TGTGCCAGTAGCCTCGGGACAGGATATGGCTACACCTTC
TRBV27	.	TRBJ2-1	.	CASSFRQVNNEQFF	TGTGCCAGCAGTTTTAGACAGGTCAACAATGAGCAGTTCTTC
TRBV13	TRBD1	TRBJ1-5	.	CASSQGASQPQHF	TGTGCCAGCAGCCAGGGGGCGAGCCAGCCCCAGCATTTT
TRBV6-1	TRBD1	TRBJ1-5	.	CASSEGTGAIQPQHF	TGTGCCAGCAGTGAAGGGACAGGGGCCATTCAGCCCCAGCATTTT
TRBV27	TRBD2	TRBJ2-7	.	CASSLSLAGVGEQYF	TGTGCCAGCAGTTTATCTCTAGCGGGAGTCGGGGAGCAGTACTTC
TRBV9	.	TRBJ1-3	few	CASSVSPELSGNTIYF	TGTGCCAGCAGCGTAAGCCCGGAACTCTCTGGAAACACCATATATTTT
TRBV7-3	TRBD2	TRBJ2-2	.	CASSLIASGGLGELFF	TGTGCCAGCAGCTTAATTGCTAGCGGGGGTCTCGGGGAGCTGTTTTTT
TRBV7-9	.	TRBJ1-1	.	CASSLGRVNTEAFF	TGTGCCAGCAGCTTAGGACGGGTGAACACTGAAGCTTTCTTT
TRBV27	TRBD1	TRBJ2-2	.	CASSFYTGGSNTGELFF	TGTGCCAGCAGTTTCTATACAGGGGGCAGTAACACCGGGGAGCTGTTTTTT
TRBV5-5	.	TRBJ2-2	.	CASSPLDSGGELFF	TGTGCCAGCAGTCCCCTCGACTCAGGCGGGGAGCTGTTTTTT
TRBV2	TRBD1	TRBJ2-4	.	CASSGTGAGTGYF	TGTGCCAGCAGTGGGACAGGGGCCGGTACGGGGTACTTC
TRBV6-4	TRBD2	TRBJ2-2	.	CASSDPPGRLAGDGDTGELFF	TGTGCCAGCAGTGACCCCCCGGGGAGACTAGCGGGAGACGGAGACACCGGGGAGCTGTTTTTT